These 26 T cell receptor beta chains originate from one sample sequenced in a study of T cells in tuberculosis. TCRdb's table, derived via immunoSEQ multiplex PCR, lists solely in-frame clones and lacks some. The sample holds around 32,000 clones, roughly 94% seen once. Material: PBMCs. These receptors all stem from a donor between 10 and 29 years old with latent tuberculosis or without tuberculosis infection.

The V and J genes are TRBV7-9 and TRBJ1-4; 7 nucleotides align to TRBD1. The CDR3 contains 16 residues. CDR1 is SEHNR, CDR2 FQNEAQ, per germline (reference sequence). V was pared by 5 bases and J by 7 bases, with 13 bases of the junction left unmatched. The CDR3 nucleotides are TGTGCCAGCAGCCCCGAAAGGGAGACAGGGTTTGAAAAACTGTTTTTT. Residues: CASSPERETGFEKLFF.

This clone was recorded once. The chain couples TRBV28 to TRBJ2-3; 11 bases align to TRBD1. The V gene's germline CDR1 is MDHEN and CDR2 SYDVKM. This CDR3 contains 15 residues. The V gene end was trimmed by 4 bases and the J gene end by 4 bases; junction bases not matched to a gene: 4. In nucleotides, the CDR3 is TGTGCCAGCAGTTCCCCGGGACAGGGGGCAGATACGCAGTATTTT. As protein: CASSSPGQGADTQYF.

This clone was detected once. This chain connects TRBV27 to TRBJ2-3; D is unresolved. This CDR3 spans 15 amino acids. Trimming stripped 2 bases from V and 0 bases from J, with 9 bases between. CDR1 and CDR2 (germline): MNHEY, SMNVEV (reference sequence). CDR3 bases: TGTGCCAGCAGTTTAGGAGTAGCTAGCACAGATACGCAGTATTTT. Its translation: CASSLGVASTDTQYF.

This clone has a handful of counts. The chain joins TRBV5-1 to TRBJ1-5; D not certain. The CDR3 contains 14 residues. V dropped 2 bases and J dropped 4 bases, with 10 bases sitting between them. Germline CDR1 is SGHRS and CDR2 is YFSETQ. This CDR3 reads CASSFIGGNQPQHF. CDR3 DNA: TGCGCCAGCAGCTTTATCGGAGGGAATCAGCCCCAGCATTTT.

The chain recombines TRBV6-5 with TRBJ2-7; 7 nucleotides align to TRBD1. This CDR3 contains 14 residues. V was clipped by 6 bases and J by 3 bases; unmatched bases: 8. Germline V lookup: CDR1 MNHEY, CDR2 SVGAGI. CDR3 in amino acids: CASRWGQRYYEQYF. In nucleotides, the CDR3 is TGTGCCAGCAGGTGGGGACAGCGATACTACGAGCAGTACTTC.

This clone appeared once. V gene TRBV28 combines with J gene TRBJ1-1; TRBD1 agrees at 7 bases. After removal of 3 bases from V and 6 bases from J, the junction contained 4 bases not matched to a gene. CDR1 MDHEN and CDR2 SYDVKM come from the germline V gene. CDR3 length: 13 amino acids. CDR3 sequence: CASSFDRDPEAFF. The CDR3 DNA follows: TGTGCCAGCAGTTTCGACAGGGATCCTGAAGCTTTCTTT. The variable domain in full, with the rest retrieved from reference TRBV28 and TRBJ1-1, is DVKVTQSSRYLVKRTGEKVFLECVQDMDHENMFWYRQDPGLGLRLIYFSYDVKMKEKGDIPEGYSVSREKKERFSLILESASTNQTSMYLCASSFDRDPEAFFGQGTRLTVV.

As regards this clone: Germline and junction disagree at one end, which may indicate a read error. CDR3 DNA sequence: TGTGCTAGCAGCGGGCCACTCCAAGAGACCCAGTACTTC. Translation gives CASSGPLQETQYF. The chain links TRBV7-7 to TRBJ2-5; a weak D match, TRBD2 (6 bases). This CDR3 has 13 amino acids. The germline V gene has CDR1 SSHAT and CDR2 FNYEAQ (reference sequence).

The chain is built from TRBV7-2 and TRBJ2-7; 10 nucleotides agree with TRBD2. Germline-derived CDR1 and CDR2 are SGHTA and FQGNSA. The CDR3 length is 16 residues. J lost 2 bases, V lost 4 bases, and 8 bases had no gene match. CDR3 sequence: CASSSPQREGTYEQYF. In nucleotides, the CDR3 is TGTGCCAGCAGCTCCCCGCAGCGGGAGGGCACCTACGAGCAGTACTTC. Variable domain in full (rest from reference TRBV7-2 and TRBJ2-7): GAGVSQSPSNKVTEKGKDVELRCDPISGHTALYWYRQSLGQGLEFLIYFQGNSAPDKSGLPSDRFSAERTGGSVSTLTIQRTQQEDSAVYLCASSSPQREGTYEQYFGPGTRLTVT.

This chain links TRBV10-1 with TRBJ1-1, with a tentative D call TRBD1 (5 bases). Per germline, CDR1 WNHNN and CDR2 SYGVQD (reference sequence). The germline V and J ends were trimmed by 6 bases and 8 bases, with 10 bases remaining between them. This CDR3 comprises 11 residues. In nucleotides, the CDR3 is TGCGCCAGCAGACAGGATGGGGAAGCTTTCTTT. Its translation: CASRQDGEAFF.

The chain joins TRBV27 to TRBJ2-5; no reliable D call. This CDR3 has 14 residues. Germline lookup yields CDR1 MNHEY and CDR2 SMNVEV (reference sequence). Trimming pared 4 bases from V and 5 bases from J, leaving 14 bases between. DNA for the CDR3: TGTGCCAGCAGTTCGTCCCTTCCACGGGAGACCCAGTACTTC. It encodes CASSSSLPRETQYF.

V usage is TRBV5-1 and J usage is TRBJ2-6; TRBD1 aligns across 7 bases. Trimming removed 1 base from V and 0 bases from J; junction bases left unmatched: 4. Per germline, CDR1 SGHRS and CDR2 YFSETQ. The CDR3 runs to 17 residues. This CDR3 reads CASSLTGADSGANVLTF. The CDR3 nucleotides are TGCGCCAGCAGCTTGACAGGGGCCGACTCTGGGGCCAACGTCCTGACTTTC. The entire variable domain, with the rest obtained from reference TRBV5-1 and TRBJ2-6, is as follows: KAGVTQTPRYLIKTRGQQVTLSCSPISGHRSVSWYQQTPGQGLQFLFEYFSETQRNKGNFPGRFSGRQFSNSRSEMNVSTLELGDSALYLCASSLTGADSGANVLTFGAGSRLTVL.

The V and J genes are TRBV19 and TRBJ1-1; perhaps TRBD1 as D (5 bases). This CDR3 has 13 amino acids. The ends were cut back, 6 bases at V and 1 base at J, with 9 bases in the middle. Germline V gene data show CDR1 as LNHDA and CDR2 as SQIVND (reference sequence). In DNA, the CDR3 is TGTGCCAGTAGCACCGGGGGGAACACTGAAGCTTTCTTT. Amino acids: CASSTGGNTEAFF.

This clone was seen just once. The chain combines TRBV19 with TRBJ2-6; 10 nucleotides agree with TRBD2. Germline V gene data show CDR1 as LNHDA and CDR2 as SQIVND (reference sequence). This CDR3 comprises 17 residues. V lost 7 bases and J lost 0; bases outside the gene matches: 6. Here the CDR3 reads CASTGLAASSGANVLTF. In DNA form, the CDR3 reads TGTGCCAGTACCGGACTAGCGGCGAGCTCTGGGGCCAACGTCCTGACTTTC.

The CDR3 loop reads CATGTGVTYEQYF. The CDR3 DNA is TGTGCCACCGGGACAGGGGTTACCTACGAGCAGTACTTC. The chain links TRBV27 to TRBJ2-7; 10 nucleotides match TRBD1. V lost 10 bases to trimming and J lost 2 bases; unmatched junction nucleotides: 5. CDR1 is MNHEY, CDR2 SMNVEV, per germline (reference sequence). The CDR3 sequence is 13 residues long.

The CDR3 DNA is TGTGCCAGCAGCTTAAGTAGCGGCCCCTACGTGGAGCAGTACTTC. It translates to CASSLSSGPYVEQYF. The chain links TRBV7-3 to TRBJ2-7; D might be TRBD2 (6 bases). This CDR3 has 15 amino acids. Germline CDR1 and CDR2: SGHTA and FQGTGA. V gave up 1 base and J gave up 7 bases, with 17 bases separating them. The variable domain in full, completed from reference TRBV7-3 and TRBJ2-7, reads GAGVSQTPSNKVTEKGKYVELRCDPISGHTALYWYRQSLGQGPEFLIYFQGTGAADDSGLPNDRFFAVRPEGSVSTLKIQRTERGDSAVYLCASSLSSGPYVEQYFGPGTRLTVT.

For the CDR3, the DNA is TGTGCCAGCAGTGATCCCGGGACAGGGCGAGTGAATGGCTACACCTTC. Translation: CASSDPGTGRVNGYTF. The genes are TRBV6-1 and TRBJ1-2; 9 bases are a match to TRBD1. Germline trimming cut 3 bases from V and 6 bases from J; bases unmatched to any gene: 11. CDR1 and CDR2 from the germline V gene are MNHNS and SASEGT. This CDR3 is built from 16 residues.

The chain joins TRBV14 to TRBJ1-5; 11 nucleotides match TRBD1. Losses at the gene ends were 1 base for V and 3 bases for J; bases not matched to a gene: 2. This CDR3 is 16 amino acids long. From germline, CDR1 is SGHDN and CDR2 FVKESK. CDR3 in DNA: TGTGCCAGCAGCCAAGCGGGACAGGGGGTCAATCAGCCCCAGCATTTT. Its translation is CASSQAGQGVNQPQHF.

This clone was observed a single time. The V gene is TRBV7-9, the J gene TRBJ1-1; 7 bases agree with TRBD1. V was pared by 5 bases and J by 4 bases, with 4 bases of the junction left unmatched. Germline V gene lookup returns CDR1 SEHNR and CDR2 FQNEAQ (reference sequence). The CDR3 length is 13 residues. This CDR3 is CASSRAGGTEAFF. The DNA of the CDR3 is TGTGCCAGCAGCAGGGCAGGGGGCACTGAAGCTTTCTTT. The full variable domain, rest sourced from reference TRBV7-9 and TRBJ1-1, is DTGVSQNPRHKITKRGQNVTFRCDPISEHNRLYWYRQTLGQGPEFLTYFQNEAQLEKSRLLSDRFSAERPKGSFSTLEIQRTEQGDSAMYLCASSRAGGTEAFFGQGTRLTVV.

This chain joins TRBV7-2 and TRBJ2-3, with D hard to call. Germline CDR1 is SGHTA and CDR2 is FQGNSA. The CDR3 is 14 amino acids. Trimming stripped 2 bases from V and 3 bases from J, with 9 bases between. The CDR3 DNA reads as TGTGCCAGCAGCTTAACGGCGGATACAGATACGCAGTATTTT. Protein: CASSLTADTDTQYF. The whole variable domain, filled in from reference TRBV7-2 and TRBJ2-3, reads GAGVSQSPSNKVTEKGKDVELRCDPISGHTALYWYRQSLGQGLEFLIYFQGNSAPDKSGLPSDRFSAERTGGSVSTLTIQRTQQEDSAVYLCASSLTADTDTQYFGPGTRLTVL.

This chain joins TRBV18 and TRBJ1-5, with 8 nucleotides matching TRBD1. Germline V CDR1 and CDR2: KGHSH, LQKENI. This CDR3 region has 16 residues. Germline trimming cut 1 base from V and 2 bases from J; bases unmatched to any gene: 4. The CDR3 DNA is TGTGCCAGCTCACCACTAGCGACAGGGGGCAATCAGCCCCAGCATTTT. This sequence encodes CASSPLATGGNQPQHF.

This clone has only one observation. This chain connects TRBV2 to TRBJ2-7; 9 nucleotides match TRBD2. This CDR3 contains 12 residues. J was trimmed by 5 bases and V by 7 bases; bases with no gene match: 3. Germline lookup yields CDR1 SNHLY and CDR2 FYNNEI. CDR3 sequence reads: CASNSGSDEQYF. DNA for the CDR3: TGTGCCAGCAATAGCGGGAGTGACGAGCAGTACTTC.

CDR3 amino acids: CASSRGGGHQETQYF. The CDR3 DNA reads as TGTGCCAGCAGCCGCGGGGGGGGGCACCAAGAGACCCAGTACTTC. This chain uses TRBV7-6 with TRBJ2-5; 9 positions match TRBD2. The J segment lost 0 bases and the V segment lost 5 bases, leaving 4 bases of the junction unmatched. In germline, CDR1 is SGHVS, CDR2 FNYEAQ. The CDR3 length is 15 residues.

The chain couples TRBV5-1 to TRBJ1-1, with D unclear. Germline CDR1 SGHRS, CDR2 YFSETQ. This CDR3 comprises 15 residues. V lost 3 bases, J lost 0 bases, and 12 bases lay in between. CDR3 sequence: CASSWAGLMNTEAFF. Here the CDR3 DNA reads TGCGCCAGCAGCTGGGCAGGATTAATGAACACTGAAGCTTTCTTT.

This chain joins TRBV30 and TRBJ1-2; no definite D call. CDR1 GTSNPN and CDR2 SVGIG come from the germline V gene (reference sequence). The CDR3 has 13 residues. V lost 3 bases to trimming and J lost 4 bases, with 12 bases between them. DNA for the CDR3: TGTGCCTGGAGCCGAGGGAACAGCTATGGCTACACCTTC. Protein: CAWSRGNSYGYTF. The full variable domain, its missing parts supplied by reference TRBV30 and TRBJ1-2, is SQTIHQWPATLVQPVGSPLSLECTVEGTSNPNLYWYRQAAGRGLQLLFYSVGIGQISSEVPQNLSASRPQDRQFILSSKKLLLSDSGFYLCAWSRGNSYGYTFGSGTRLTVV.

The J gene is TRBJ1-1, the V gene TRBV15; D may be TRBD1 (5 bases). From germline, CDR1 is LNHNV and CDR2 YYDKDF (reference sequence). The ends were cut back, 2 bases at V and 6 bases at J, with 13 bases in the middle. The CDR3 is 14 residues long. The CDR3 here is CATSRIPGIPEAFF. The CDR3 DNA sequence: TGTGCCACCAGCAGAATCCCAGGGATCCCTGAAGCTTTCTTT.

The chain combines TRBV7-2 with TRBJ2-1, with 7 bases matching TRBD2. V shed 5 bases, J shed 9 bases, and the junction held 10 bases outside the gene matches. Germline loops: CDR1 SGHTA, CDR2 FQGNSA. The CDR3 has 14 residues. This chain's CDR3 is CASSTSGGVGEQFF. The CDR3 nucleotides are TGTGCCAGCAGCACAAGTGGGGGGGTGGGTGAGCAGTTCTTC.